Reported below is one TCR beta chain. This sample was included in a study of blood T cell repertoires in COVID-19. About the study: COVID-19 samples from acute and convalescent phases originated in the United States, Italy and Spain. Nucleic acid was either cDNA or gDNA, and it came from T cells, B-cell-depleted T cells, or PBMCs.

TCRdb keeps only in-frame clones here, not all; method: immunoSEQ multiplex PCR. The sample has about 46,000 clones, about four fifths seen once. Trimming removed 0 bases at V and 9 bases at J, with 12 bases between. The CDR3 contains 14 residues. Per the germline V gene, CDR1 is MGHRA and CDR2 is YSYEKL. The chain carries TRBV4-1 and TRBJ2-1; D is uncertain. The sample consisted of peripheral blood. The sequence came from a man between 60 and 70 years old with active COVID-19. CDR3 in DNA: TGCGCCAGCAGCCAAGATAACACGGGTTCTGAGCAGTTCTTC. Residues: CASSQDNTGSEQFF.